The clone carrying this TCR beta chain came up many times. Antigen unknown. This sample is part of a study of neurological immune-mediated disorders. Study-wide points: Private repertoires in all groups were suggested, as expanded clones shared no CDR3 amino acid sequences across subjects. The highest TCR clonal expansion occurred in HTLV-1-associated myelopathy; multiple sclerosis fell below healthy controls.

V shed 0 bases and J shed 4 bases, with 18 bases lying between them. Germline CDR1 reads MNHEY; CDR2 reads SVGAGI. The CDR3 contains 17 residues. Template-switch 5'RACE cDNA synthesis added a 10-nucleotide unique molecular identifier. From the 5' RACE reads, TCRdb called clonotypes with MiXCR, one entry per CDR3 protein. The sample holds more than 75,000 distinct CDR3 sequences, about a tenth seen once. The source of this sequence is a man in his forties or fifties in good health. The chain carries TRBV6-5 and TRBJ2-5; perhaps TRBD1 as D (6 bases). Sequencing was performed on PBMCs. CDR3 sequence: CASSYSTGPLVPETQYF. The CDR3 coding sequence is TGTGCCAGCAGTTACTCGACAGGCCCCCTAGTCCCAGAGACCCAGTACTTC.